These T cell receptor beta chains were read from a single sample in a study of T cells after yellow fever vaccination. TCRdb used MiXCR to reprocess the 5' RACE reads, holding one entry per CDR3 protein. Of under 600,000 distinct CDR3 sequences in the sample, roughly 14% are singletons; the top ten hold around an eighth. Sequencing was performed on PBMCs, taken on the day of the yellow fever booster vaccination. These receptors all come from a man aged 25 to 40 who received the YFV17D yellow fever vaccine. The CDR3 runs from the conserved cysteine through the conserved F or W. D genes are given only for firm matches. A clone size is listed for some rows: how often the clone was seen (once, few, many), or a class if it is expanded.

cdr3_aa cdr3_nt j_call v_call d_call clone_size
CSARDPGAETQYF TGCAGTGCTAGAGATCCGGGGGCAGAGACCCAGTACTTC TRBJ2-5 TRBV20-1 . .
CATSRPTASTDTQYF TGTGCCACCAGCAGACCGACGGCCAGCACAGATACGCAGTATTTT TRBJ2-3 TRBV15 . few
CASTQVGTRGTYEQYF TGTGCCAGCACCCAAGTAGGGACTCGGGGTACCTACGAGCAGTACTTC TRBJ2-7 TRBV11-2 . few
CASSLWRVSEQYF TGTGCCAGCAGTTTATGGAGAGTTTCCGAGCAGTACTTC TRBJ2-7 TRBV28 . .
CASSEPGHNTGELFF TGTGCCAGCAGTGAACCGGGACATAACACCGGGGAGCTGTTTTTT TRBJ2-2 TRBV6-1 . .
CASTMEVSRGKQYF TGTGCCAGTACCATGGAGGTTTCGCGGGGTAAGCAGTACTTC TRBJ2-7 TRBV19 . few
CASSPDRGSDTQYF TGTGCCAGCAGCCCAGACAGGGGGTCAGATACGCAGTATTTT TRBJ2-3 TRBV7-8 TRBD1 .
CASSLASEQETQYF TGCGCCAGCAGCTTGGCTAGCGAGCAAGAGACCCAGTACTTC TRBJ2-5 TRBV5-1 . few
CASSLYRAATKGSGANVLTF TGTGCCAGCAGTCTCTATAGGGCGGCGACCAAAGGCTCTGGGGCCAACGTCCTGACTTTC TRBJ2-6 TRBV14 . few
CASSPATENTGELFF TGTGCCAGCAGCCCAGCGACAGAGAACACCGGGGAGCTGTTTTTT TRBJ2-2 TRBV5-4 . few
CASSLGAKNIQYF TGTGCCAGCAGCTTAGGGGCCAAAAACATTCAGTACTTC TRBJ2-4 TRBV11-2 . many
CASSQTRGRGQPQHF TGCGCCAGCAGTCAAACCCGGGGAAGAGGTCAGCCCCAGCATTTT TRBJ1-5 TRBV4-3 . .
CSASRWTGDPEAFF TGCAGTGCTAGCCGTTGGACAGGGGACCCTGAAGCTTTCTTT TRBJ1-1 TRBV20-1 TRBD1 .
CASSTREEKLFF TGTGCCAGCAGCACTAGGGAGGAAAAACTGTTTTTT TRBJ1-4 TRBV12-3/TRBV12-4 . few
CSVEMPSFGAFF TGCAGCGTTGAAATGCCCTCCTTTGGAGCTTTCTTT TRBJ1-1 TRBV29-1 . .
CASSPTQGASEAFF TGTGCCAGCTCACCGACACAGGGGGCGAGTGAAGCTTTCTTT TRBJ1-1 TRBV18 TRBD1 many
CASIRTGGKTGELFF TGTGCCAGTATTCGGACAGGGGGAAAGACCGGGGAGCTGTTTTTT TRBJ2-2 TRBV19 TRBD1 .
CSARAASYWEQFF TGCAGTGCTAGAGCTGCCTCCTACTGGGAGCAGTTCTTC TRBJ2-1 TRBV20-1 . few
CASSFRLRDQETQYF TGTGCCAGCAGTTTTCGTCTCCGGGACCAAGAGACCCAGTACTTC TRBJ2-5 TRBV12-3/TRBV12-4 . few
CASSGENAGGLDEQYF TGCGCCAGCAGCGGGGAAAACGCGGGAGGGCTTGACGAGCAGTACTTC TRBJ2-7 TRBV5-1 TRBD2 .
CASSPGTVDAQQFF TGTGCCAGCAGCCCCGGGACAGTTGACGCTCAGCAGTTCTTC TRBJ2-1 TRBV7-2 TRBD1 many
CAISETSGAYEQYF TGTGCCATCAGTGAAACTAGCGGAGCCTACGAGCAGTACTTC TRBJ2-7 TRBV10-3 TRBD2 few
CASSLELGSQWNEQFF TGTGCCAGCAGCTTAGAACTCGGGTCACAGTGGAATGAGCAGTTCTTC TRBJ2-1 TRBV11-2 . .
CASSTQGAPGANVLTF TGTGCCAGCAGCACACAGGGGGCTCCGGGGGCCAACGTCCTGACTTTC TRBJ2-6 TRBV6-2/TRBV6-3 TRBD1 few
CSARAPHYEQYF TGCAGTGCTAGAGCTCCCCACTACGAGCAGTACTTC TRBJ2-7 TRBV20-1 . .
CASSPGGVETQYF TGCGCCAGCAGCCCGGGGGGCGTAGAGACCCAGTACTTC TRBJ2-5 TRBV5-1 . .
CASSLQQATDTQYF TGTGCCAGCAGCCTCCAACAAGCCACAGATACGCAGTATTTT TRBJ2-3 TRBV6-1 . once
CASIHTSAYNEQFF TGTGCCAGCATCCATACTAGCGCCTACAATGAGCAGTTCTTC TRBJ2-1 TRBV7-9 TRBD2 .
CASSSWTSEETQYF TGTGCCAGCAGCTCCTGGACTAGCGAAGAGACCCAGTACTTC TRBJ2-5 TRBV5-5 TRBD2 few
CASSPQAGLAKNIQYF TGTGCCAGCAGCCCGCAAGCTGGTCTAGCCAAAAACATTCAGTACTTC TRBJ2-4 TRBV7-2 . few
CASSFGGEGSYNEQFF TGTGCCAGCAGCTTTGGAGGAGAAGGCTCCTACAATGAGCAGTTCTTC TRBJ2-1 TRBV11-2 . few
CSVENRTGVNTGELFF TGCAGCGTTGAAAATAGGACAGGGGTGAACACCGGGGAGCTGTTTTTT TRBJ2-2 TRBV29-1 TRBD1 few
CASRIRGDRVHTQYF TGTGCTAGCAGAATTCGCGGGGACAGGGTACATACGCAGTATTTT TRBJ2-3 TRBV7-7 TRBD1 .
CASSLWGRWETQYF TGTGCCAGCAGTTTATGGGGCAGATGGGAGACCCAGTACTTC TRBJ2-5 TRBV12-3/TRBV12-4 . few
CASSEDSYGYTF TGTGCCAGCAGTGAGGACAGTTATGGCTACACCTTC TRBJ1-2 TRBV2 . .
CASSLAARQVKVTDTQYF TGTGCCAGCAGCTTAGCTGCGAGACAGGTGAAGGTCACAGATACGCAGTATTTT TRBJ2-3 TRBV7-8 . few
CASLAGTGIYEQYF TGTGCCTCCCTAGCCGGGACAGGGATCTACGAGCAGTACTTC TRBJ2-7 TRBV28 TRBD1 few
CASSVSKTDTQYF TGTGCCAGCAGTGTTAGTAAGACAGATACGCAGTATTTT TRBJ2-3 TRBV6-1 . few
CASSLEGLAREQYF TGCGCCAGCAGCTTGGAGGGGCTAGCACGTGAGCAGTACTTC TRBJ2-7 TRBV5-1 . .
CRVGTTTSYEQYF TGCAGGGTTGGTACGACGACCTCCTACGAGCAGTACTTC TRBJ2-7 TRBV20-1 . few
CASSLGSSGSETQYF TGTGCCAGCAGCTTAGGGTCTAGCGGGAGCGAGACCCAGTACTTC TRBJ2-5 TRBV11-2 TRBD2 many
CASSEGNTEAFF TGTGCCAGCAGTGAGGGGAACACTGAAGCTTTCTTT TRBJ1-1 TRBV6-1 . many
CARGLAGIYEQYF TGTGCCAGAGGACTAGCGGGAATCTACGAGCAGTACTTC TRBJ2-7 TRBV9 TRBD2 .
CASSRDRFAANEKLFF TGTGCCAGCAGCCGGGACAGATTCGCTGCTAATGAAAAACTGTTTTTT TRBJ1-4 TRBV12-3/TRBV12-4 TRBD1 few
CASSLGAGVVADTQYF TGTGCCAGCAGTCTTGGAGCGGGAGTGGTGGCAGATACGCAGTATTTT TRBJ2-3 TRBV12-3/TRBV12-4 TRBD2 few
CASSRLAGQETQYF TGTGCCAGCAGCCGGCTAGCGGGCCAAGAGACCCAGTACTTC TRBJ2-5 TRBV28 TRBD2 few
CASTGLAGDGDEQYF TGTGCCAGCACGGGACTAGCGGGAGACGGAGACGAGCAGTACTTC TRBJ2-7 TRBV2 TRBD2 .
CASSAAGEEQFF TGTGCCAGCAGTGCAGCGGGAGAGGAGCAGTTCTTC TRBJ2-1 TRBV12-3/TRBV12-4 TRBD2 many
CASSRNYYEQYF TGCGCCAGCAGTCGGAACTACTACGAGCAGTACTTC TRBJ2-7 TRBV23-1 . .
CASSQDWAAGNIQYF TGTGCCAGCAGCCAAGACTGGGCCGCCGGAAACATTCAGTACTTC TRBJ2-4 TRBV3-1 . .
CATSEGPSSGANVLTF TGTGCCACCAGTGAAGGGCCCAGCTCTGGGGCCAACGTCCTGACTTTC TRBJ2-6 TRBV24-1 . few